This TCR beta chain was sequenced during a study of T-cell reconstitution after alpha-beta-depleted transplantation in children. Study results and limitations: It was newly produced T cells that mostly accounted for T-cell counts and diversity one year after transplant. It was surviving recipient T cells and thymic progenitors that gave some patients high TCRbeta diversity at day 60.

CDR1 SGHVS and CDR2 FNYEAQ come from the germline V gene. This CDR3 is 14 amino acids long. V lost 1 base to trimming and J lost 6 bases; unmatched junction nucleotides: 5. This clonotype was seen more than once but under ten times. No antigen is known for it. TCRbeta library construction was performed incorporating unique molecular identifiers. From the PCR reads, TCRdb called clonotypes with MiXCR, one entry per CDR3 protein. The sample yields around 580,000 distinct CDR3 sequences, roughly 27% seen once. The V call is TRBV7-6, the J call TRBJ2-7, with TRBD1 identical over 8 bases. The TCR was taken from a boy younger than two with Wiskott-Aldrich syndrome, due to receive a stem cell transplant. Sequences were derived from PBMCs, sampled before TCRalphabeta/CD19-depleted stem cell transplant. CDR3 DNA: TGTGCCAGCAGCTTAGGGGGGGACAGGCCCGAGCAGTACTTC. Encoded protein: CASSLGGDRPEQYF.